The 5 T cell receptor beta chains given below trace back to one sample, sequenced in a study of cytomegalovirus exposure and HLA in healthy donors (TCRdb year 2017). Library preparation employed the immunoSEQ multiplex PCR assay. For the multiplex PCR, a mixture combining 60 forward primers for TCR Vbeta segments and 13 reverse primers for TCR Jbeta segments was used. TCRdb stores this immuneACCESS table with in-frame sequences only. Part of the clones is absent; in the studies checked, under half of the shortfall reflects unresolved V genes, and no reason is known for the rest. Within this sample are about 200,000 clones, with around 80% of them counted one time only. Of the sample, about 1.5% falls within the top ten clones. Sequencing input: PBMCs. The receptors derive from a woman under 30 in good health and CMV-seronegative.

V and J are TRBV9 and TRBJ2-4; 8 bases are a match to TRBD2. Germline CDR1 reads SGDLS; CDR2 reads YYNGEE. The CDR3 is made up of 17 amino acids. The J segment lost 2 bases and the V segment lost 7 bases, leaving 14 bases of the junction unmatched. The CDR3 DNA is TGTGCCAGCGGGGACGGGACGGGAGGGCCGCCCAAAAACATTCAGTACTTC. Translation gives CASGDGTGGPPKNIQYF.

V usage is TRBV10-3 and J usage is TRBJ2-2; TRBD2 might be the D (6 bases). Deletions cut 2 bases from V and 5 bases from J, with 9 bases between. Germline assignment: CDR1 ENHRY and CDR2 SYGVKD. There are 14 residues in the CDR3. This CDR3 reads CAISETGVTGELFF. The CDR3 region has the DNA TGTGCCATCAGTGAGACGGGGGTAACCGGGGAGCTGTTTTTT.

This rearrangement joins TRBV11-3 to TRBJ2-2; TRBD2 agrees at 9 bases. The J segment lost 5 bases and the V segment lost 0 bases, leaving 7 bases of the junction unmatched. The CDR3 is 17 residues long. CDR1 is SGHNT, CDR2 YENEEA, per germline. The CDR3 DNA is TGTGCCAGCAGCTTAGATTCCGGCGGGAGGGGAACCGGGGAGCTGTTTTTT. Translating gives CASSLDSGGRGTGELFF.

The rearrangement uses TRBV11-2 and TRBJ2-2; TRBD1 is a possible D gene (5 bases). The CDR3 is 15 amino acids. The germline V and J ends were trimmed by 8 bases and 0 bases, with 13 bases remaining between them. Looked up from germline, CDR1 is SGHAT and CDR2 is FQNNGV. As DNA, the CDR3 is TGTGCCAGCGGCGACAGAAATACGAACACCGGGGAGCTGTTTTTT. It is translated as CASGDRNTNTGELFF.

The chain couples TRBV6-1 to TRBJ1-3; 8 nucleotides line up with TRBD1. Germline V gene sequence: CDR1 MNHNS, CDR2 SASEGT. V lost 4 bases, J lost 8 bases, and 7 bases stayed unmatched. The CDR3 runs 14 residues. The CDR3 here is CASSVPDRADTIYF. The DNA for the CDR3 is TGTGCCAGCAGTGTCCCGGACAGGGCGGACACCATATATTTT.